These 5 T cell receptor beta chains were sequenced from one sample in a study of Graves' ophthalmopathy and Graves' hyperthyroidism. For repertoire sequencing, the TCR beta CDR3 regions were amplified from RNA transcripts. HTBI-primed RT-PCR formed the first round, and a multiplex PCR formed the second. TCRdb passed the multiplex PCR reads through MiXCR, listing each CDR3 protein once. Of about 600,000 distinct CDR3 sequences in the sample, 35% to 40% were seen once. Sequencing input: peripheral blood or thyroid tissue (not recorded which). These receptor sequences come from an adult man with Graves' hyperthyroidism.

The CDR3 loop is CASSRTWQETQYF. Written as DNA, the CDR3 is TGTGCCAGCAGTAGGACTTGGCAAGAGACCCAGTACTTC. The chain has TRBV9 and TRBJ2-5; a weak D match, TRBD2 (5 bases). Looked up from germline, CDR1 is SGDLS and CDR2 is YYNGEE. This CDR3 is 13 amino acids long. Deletions cut 5 bases from V and 2 bases from J, with 10 bases between.

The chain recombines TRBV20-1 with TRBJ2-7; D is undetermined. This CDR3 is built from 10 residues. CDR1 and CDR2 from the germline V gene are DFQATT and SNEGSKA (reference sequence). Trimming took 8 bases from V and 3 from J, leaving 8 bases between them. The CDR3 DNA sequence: TGCAGTTTCCCGGGCTACGAGCAGTACTTC. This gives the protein CSFPGYEQYF.

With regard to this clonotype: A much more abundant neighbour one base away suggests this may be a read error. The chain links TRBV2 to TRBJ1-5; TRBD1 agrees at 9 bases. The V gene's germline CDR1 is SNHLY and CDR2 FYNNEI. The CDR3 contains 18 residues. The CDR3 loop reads CVSSQSRDRDGGNQPQHF. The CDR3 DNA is TGTGTCAGCAGCCAGTCCCGGGACAGGGACGGGGGCAATCAGCCCCAGCATTTT.

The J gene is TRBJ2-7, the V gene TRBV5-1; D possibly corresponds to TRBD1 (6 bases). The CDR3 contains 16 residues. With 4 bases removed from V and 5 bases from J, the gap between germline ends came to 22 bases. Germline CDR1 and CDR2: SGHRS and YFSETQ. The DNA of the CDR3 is TGCGCCAGCAGCCCCCTACAGGGACCATCGACGAACGAGCAGTACTTC. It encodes CASSPLQGPSTNEQYF. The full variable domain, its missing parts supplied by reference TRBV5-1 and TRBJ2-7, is KAGVTQTPRYLIKTRGQQVTLSCSPISGHRSVSWYQQTPGQGLQFLFEYFSETQRNKGNFPGRFSGRQFSNSRSEMNVSTLELGDSALYLCASSPLQGPSTNEQYFGPGTRLTVT.

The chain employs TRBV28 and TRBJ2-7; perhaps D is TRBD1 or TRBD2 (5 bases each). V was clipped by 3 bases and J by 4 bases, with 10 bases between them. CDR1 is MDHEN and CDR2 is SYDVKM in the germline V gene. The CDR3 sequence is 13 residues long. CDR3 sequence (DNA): TGTGCCAGCAGTTTGAGGGGTGTTTACGAGCAGTACTTC. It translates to CASSLRGVYEQYF.